The T cell receptor (beta chain) described here comes from a study of cytomegalovirus exposure and HLA in healthy donors. After removal of 6 bases from V and 8 bases from J, the junction contained 6 bases not matched to a gene. The CDR3 consists of 15 residues. The germline V gene encodes CDR1 MDHEN and CDR2 SYDVKM. In the PCR, 60 Vbeta and 13 Jbeta primers were used. Here immunoSEQ multiplex PCR was the method, and the copy in TCRdb shows in-frame clones only, minus some. The sample lists some 98,000 clones; over 65% were seen once. Study-level points and caveats: The number of N-insertions in an Asian-associated ancestry cluster was reportedly below the roughly 620-donor mean in a later analysis.

Turning to this clone: Its antigen is undetermined.

This receptor was obtained from a human donor in good health. The gene calls are TRBV28 and TRBJ2-1; 14 bases match TRBD2. Sequenced material: PBMCs. In DNA form, the CDR3 reads TGTGCCAGCAGCTTGACTAGCGGGAGGGCCCATGAGCAGTTCTTC. This translates into CASSLTSGRAHEQFF. The variable domain in full, completed from reference TRBV28 and TRBJ2-1, reads DVKVTQSSRYLVKRTGEKVFLECVQDMDHENMFWYRQDPGLGLRLIYFSYDVKMKEKGDIPEGYSVSREKKERFSLILESASTNQTSMYLCASSLTSGRAHEQFFGPGTRLTVL.